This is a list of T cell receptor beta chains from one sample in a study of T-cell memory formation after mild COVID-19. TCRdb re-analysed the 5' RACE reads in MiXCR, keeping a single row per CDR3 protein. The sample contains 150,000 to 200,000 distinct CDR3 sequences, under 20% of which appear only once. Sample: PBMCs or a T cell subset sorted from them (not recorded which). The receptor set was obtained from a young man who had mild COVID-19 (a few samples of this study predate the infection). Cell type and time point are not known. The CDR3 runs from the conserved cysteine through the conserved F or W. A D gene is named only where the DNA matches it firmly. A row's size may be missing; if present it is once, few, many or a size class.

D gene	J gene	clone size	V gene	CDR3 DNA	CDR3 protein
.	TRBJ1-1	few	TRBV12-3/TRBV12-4	TGTGCCAGCAGTGCGGACGGACCGGTAGCTTTCTTT	CASSADGPVAFF
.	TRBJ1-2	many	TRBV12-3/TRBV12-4	TGTGCCAGCAGTGACCGTTTCTATGGCTACACCTTC	CASSDRFYGYTF
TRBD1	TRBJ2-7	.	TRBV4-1	TGCGCCAGCAGCCAAGTGGACCAGGGGGCCTACGAGCAGTACTTC	CASSQVDQGAYEQYF
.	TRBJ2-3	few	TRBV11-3	TGTGCCAGCAGCTTTACTCGGGAAGATACGCAGTATTTT	CASSFTREDTQYF
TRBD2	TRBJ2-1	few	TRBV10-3	TGTGCCATTACCAGCGGGGGCCTCTCCTACAATGAGCAGTTCTTC	CAITSGGLSYNEQFF
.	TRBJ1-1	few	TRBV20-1	TGCAGTGCTGCAAGAGGGTCAGCCAAAACTGAAGCTTTCTTT	CSAARGSAKTEAFF
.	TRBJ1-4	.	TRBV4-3	TGCGCCAGCAGCCAGGATCCGAGAGGGCTAGAAGAAAAACTGTTTTTT	CASSQDPRGLEEKLFF
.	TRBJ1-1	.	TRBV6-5	TGTGCCAGCAAGGGGCAGCAGAACACTGAAGCTTTCTTT	CASKGQQNTEAFF
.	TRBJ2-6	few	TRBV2	TGTGCCAGCAGTGCAGAATCTGGGGCCAACGTCCTGACTTTC	CASSAESGANVLTF
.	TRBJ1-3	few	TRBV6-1	TGTGCCACGACAGAAAAAAGCTCTGGAAACACCATATATTTT	CATTEKSSGNTIYF
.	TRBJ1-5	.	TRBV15	TGTGCCACCAGCTTAATGGATCAGCCCCAGCATTTT	CATSLMDQPQHF
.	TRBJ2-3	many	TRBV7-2	TGTGCCAGCAGCTCGCAATCCCCGGGAGATACGCAGTATTTT	CASSSQSPGDTQYF
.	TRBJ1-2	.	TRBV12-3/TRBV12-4	TGTGCCAGCACGTTGCAGTGGAAATATGGCTACACCTTC	CASTLQWKYGYTF
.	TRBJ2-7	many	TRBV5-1	TGCGCCAGCAACCTCGGTGGGGTATCCTACGAGCAGTACTTC	CASNLGGVSYEQYF
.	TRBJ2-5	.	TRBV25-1	TGTGCCAGCACACTGGGATTTGGGGAGACCCAGTACTTC	CASTLGFGETQYF
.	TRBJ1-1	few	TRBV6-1	TGTGCCAGCAGTGAAGCGGGGTGGGGGCCTACTGAAGCTTTCTTT	CASSEAGWGPTEAFF
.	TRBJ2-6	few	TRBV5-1	TGCGCCAGCGGGGGGTCTGGGGCCAACGTCCTGACTTTC	CASGGSGANVLTF
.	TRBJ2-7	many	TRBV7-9	TGTGCCAGCAGCCCAACCCGGGGATCCTACGAGCAGTACTTC	CASSPTRGSYEQYF
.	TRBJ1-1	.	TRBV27	TGTGCCAGCAGTCTCTATCTCCGGGAGGGGGCTTTCTTT	CASSLYLREGAFF
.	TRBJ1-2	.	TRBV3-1	TGTGCCAGCAGCCAAGATGCGGCAGCAACCTTC	CASSQDAAATF
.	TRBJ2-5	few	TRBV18	TGTGCCAGCTCTACGGGACGAGACCAGTACTTC	CASSTGRDQYF
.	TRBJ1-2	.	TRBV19	TGTGCCAGTACCGGGCGACAAGACACTAACTATGGCTACACCTTC	CASTGRQDTNYGYTF
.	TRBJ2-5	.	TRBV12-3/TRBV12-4	TGTGCCAGCAGTAAGAGCGGAGAGACCCAGTACTTC	CASSKSGETQYF
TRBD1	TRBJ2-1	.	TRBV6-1	TGTGCCAGCAGTGCCGGGACAGGGGACAATGAGCAGTTCTTC	CASSAGTGDNEQFF
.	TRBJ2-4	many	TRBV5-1	TGCGCCAGCAGCTTGGCCCCAGCGTCGGAAAACATTCAGTACTTC	CASSLAPASENIQYF
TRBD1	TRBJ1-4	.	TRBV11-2	TGTGCCAGCAGCCGCACAGGGGCTGGAGAAAAACTGTTTTTT	CASSRTGAGEKLFF
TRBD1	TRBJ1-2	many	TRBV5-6	TGTGCCAGCAACGCACGGACAGGCGCCTATGGCTACACCTTC	CASNARTGAYGYTF
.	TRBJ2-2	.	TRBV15	TGTGCCACCAGCAGAGATTTGGTGAACACCGGGGAGCTGTTTTTT	CATSRDLVNTGELFF
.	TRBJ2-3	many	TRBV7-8	TGTGCCAGCGGGGCCGGGGGACTCACAGATACGCAGTATTTT	CASGAGGLTDTQYF
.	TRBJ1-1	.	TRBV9	TGTGCCAGCAGCGTAGAGTCATCCGGTAGTGAAGCTTTCTTT	CASSVESSGSEAFF
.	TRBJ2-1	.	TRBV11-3	TGTGCCAGCAGCTACTTACTAGAGGATGAGCAGTTCTTC	CASSYLLEDEQFF
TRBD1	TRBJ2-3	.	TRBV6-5	TGTGCCAGCAGTGGGACAGGGGTTAGCACAGATACGCAGTATTTT	CASSGTGVSTDTQYF
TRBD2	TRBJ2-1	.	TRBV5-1	TGCGCCAGCAGCGACCGTAGCGGGGGGGCCGGTGAGCAGTTCTTC	CASSDRSGGAGEQFF
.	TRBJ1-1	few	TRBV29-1	TGCAGCGCCCACGGGGCCGGGGAGCAAGCTTTCTTT	CSAHGAGEQAFF
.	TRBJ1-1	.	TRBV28	TGTGCCAGCAGATCAGGGGTCGCGAACACTGAAGCTTTCTTT	CASRSGVANTEAFF
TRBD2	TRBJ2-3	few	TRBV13	TGTGCCAGCAGCTTAGCAGCGGGGGGGTACACAGATACGCAGTATTTT	CASSLAAGGYTDTQYF
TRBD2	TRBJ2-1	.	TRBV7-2	TGTGCCAGCAGCTCCCCGGCGGGGGGGCGAGGGAATGAGCAGTTCTTC	CASSSPAGGRGNEQFF
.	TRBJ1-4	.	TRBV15	TGTGCCACCAGCAGAGATCCCAGGGTCGAAAAACTGTTTTTT	CATSRDPRVEKLFF
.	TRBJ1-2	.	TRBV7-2	TGTGCCAGCAGCTTAGCGGCCACGGACAACTCCTATGGCTACACCTTC	CASSLAATDNSYGYTF
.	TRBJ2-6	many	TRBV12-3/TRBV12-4	TGTGCCAGCAGCGGCGGAGGGGACTCTGGGGCCAACGTCCTGACTTTC	CASSGGGDSGANVLTF